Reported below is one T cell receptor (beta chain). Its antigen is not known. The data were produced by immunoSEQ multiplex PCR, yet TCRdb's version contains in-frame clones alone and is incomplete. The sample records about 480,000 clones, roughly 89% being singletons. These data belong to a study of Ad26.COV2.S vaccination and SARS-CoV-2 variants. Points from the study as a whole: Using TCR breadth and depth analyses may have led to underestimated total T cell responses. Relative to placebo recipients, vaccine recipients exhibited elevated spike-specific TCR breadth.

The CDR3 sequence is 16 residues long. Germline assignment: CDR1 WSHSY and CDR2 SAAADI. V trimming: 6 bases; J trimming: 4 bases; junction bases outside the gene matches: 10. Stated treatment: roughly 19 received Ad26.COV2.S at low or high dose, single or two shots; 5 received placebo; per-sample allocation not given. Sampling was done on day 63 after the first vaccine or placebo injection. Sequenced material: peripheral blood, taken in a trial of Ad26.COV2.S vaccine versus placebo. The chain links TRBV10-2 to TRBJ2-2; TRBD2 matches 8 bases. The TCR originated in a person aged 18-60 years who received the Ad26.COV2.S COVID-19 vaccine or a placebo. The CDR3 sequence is CASRPAGASGTGELFF. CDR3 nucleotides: TGCGCCAGCAGACCAGCGGGGGCCTCGGGCACCGGGGAGCTGTTTTTT.